The rows below give T cell receptor beta chains drawn from one sample of a study of T cell responses to AZD1222 COVID-19 vaccine. Produced via immunoSEQ multiplex PCR; TCRdb's table is partial and in-frame only. This table has about 120,000 clones, 80% to 90% appearing once. The sample was peripheral blood, taken on day 0 of AZD1222 vaccination. Receptors originate from an adult in good health. Each CDR3 is given with its conserved first and last residue. Each record gives: V gene, clone size, J gene, D gene, CDR3 protein, CDR3 DNA. D genes are given only for firm matches. Size is stated for part of the rows, as once, few or many counts, or as a class when the clone is expanded.

V gene: TRBV6-2/TRBV6-3
clone size: .
J gene: TRBJ1-5
D gene: .
CDR3 protein: CASSSRGPNPGQPQHF
CDR3 DNA: TGTGCCAGCAGTTCGCGGGGGCCGAACCCGGGCCAGCCCCAGCATTTT

V gene: TRBV3-1/TRBV3-2
clone size: .
J gene: TRBJ1-1
D gene: .
CDR3 protein: CASSQDSAGYTEAFF
CDR3 DNA: TGTGCCAGCAGCCAAGATTCAGCAGGGTATACTGAAGCTTTCTTT

V gene: TRBV20-1
clone size: .
J gene: TRBJ1-1
D gene: .
CDR3 protein: CSASRGRGTEAFF
CDR3 DNA: TGCAGTGCTAGTCGAGGGAGGGGCACTGAAGCTTTCTTT

V gene: TRBV7-8
clone size: .
J gene: TRBJ1-5
D gene: .
CDR3 protein: CASSITERPQHF
CDR3 DNA: TGTGCCAGCAGTATAACTGAGAGGCCCCAGCATTTT

V gene: TRBV6-2/TRBV6-3
clone size: .
J gene: TRBJ2-7
D gene: .
CDR3 protein: CASSRWAVGSRTYEQYF
CDR3 DNA: TGTGCCAGCAGCCGGTGGGCCGTCGGCTCCCGCACTTACGAGCAGTACTTC

V gene: TRBV27
clone size: .
J gene: TRBJ1-1
D gene: .
CDR3 protein: CASSFAESNTEAFF
CDR3 DNA: TGTGCCAGCAGTTTCGCAGAGTCGAACACTGAAGCTTTCTTT

V gene: TRBV18
clone size: once
J gene: TRBJ2-1
D gene: .
CDR3 protein: CASSPTQSGVSEQFF
CDR3 DNA: TGTGCCAGCTCACCGACCCAGAGTGGGGTGAGTGAGCAGTTCTTC

V gene: TRBV11-2
clone size: .
J gene: TRBJ1-2
D gene: .
CDR3 protein: CASSPLSRTDYGYTF
CDR3 DNA: TGTGCCAGCAGCCCCCTTTCTAGGACAGACTATGGCTACACCTTC

V gene: TRBV7-2
clone size: .
J gene: TRBJ1-6
D gene: TRBD1
CDR3 protein: CASSARQGSPLHF
CDR3 DNA: TGTGCCAGCAGCGCACGACAGGGTTCCCCCCTCCACTTT

V gene: TRBV30
clone size: .
J gene: TRBJ1-6
D gene: .
CDR3 protein: CAWSEPWSNSPLHF
CDR3 DNA: TGTGCCTGGAGTGAACCGTGGTCGAATTCACCCCTCCACTTT

V gene: TRBV19
clone size: .
J gene: TRBJ2-3
D gene: TRBD2
CDR3 protein: CASNSRGRYGTDTQYF
CDR3 DNA: TGTGCCAGTAATTCTCGCGGGAGGTATGGAACAGATACGCAGTATTTT

V gene: TRBV4-1
clone size: .
J gene: TRBJ2-1
D gene: .
CDR3 protein: CASSQEGLGVHNEQFF
CDR3 DNA: TGCGCCAGCAGCCAAGAGGGACTGGGGGTCCACAATGAGCAGTTCTTC

V gene: TRBV4-1
clone size: once
J gene: TRBJ2-7
D gene: TRBD2
CDR3 protein: CASSQVGEGYEQYF
CDR3 DNA: TGCGCCAGCAGCCAAGTTGGGGAGGGCTACGAGCAGTACTTC

V gene: TRBV5-6
clone size: .
J gene: TRBJ2-7
D gene: TRBD1
CDR3 protein: CASSLLAALSGQAYEQYF
CDR3 DNA: TGTGCCAGCAGCTTGTTGGCCGCTCTCTCGGGACAGGCCTACGAGCAGTACTTC

V gene: TRBV5-1
clone size: .
J gene: TRBJ2-3
D gene: .
CDR3 protein: CASSFTRADTQYF
CDR3 DNA: TGCGCCAGCAGCTTCACCCGGGCAGATACGCAGTATTTT

V gene: TRBV3-1/TRBV3-2
clone size: .
J gene: TRBJ2-3
D gene: TRBD2
CDR3 protein: CASSPLGGRAKDTQYF
CDR3 DNA: TGTGCCAGCAGCCCCTTGGGCGGGAGGGCCAAAGATACGCAGTATTTT

V gene: TRBV29-1
clone size: .
J gene: TRBJ1-1
D gene: .
CDR3 protein: CSGSQGSNTEAFF
CDR3 DNA: TGCAGCGGTTCACAGGGAAGCAACACTGAAGCTTTCTTT

V gene: TRBV19
clone size: .
J gene: TRBJ2-6
D gene: TRBD1
CDR3 protein: CASSILGQASGANVLTF
CDR3 DNA: TGTGCCAGTAGTATCCTGGGACAGGCCTCTGGGGCCAACGTCCTGACTTTC

V gene: TRBV4-1
clone size: .
J gene: TRBJ2-7
D gene: .
CDR3 protein: CASSQTTGGGFYEQYF
CDR3 DNA: TGCGCCAGCAGCCAAACCACAGGGGGGGGCTTTTACGAGCAGTACTTC

V gene: TRBV28
clone size: .
J gene: TRBJ1-2
D gene: .
CDR3 protein: CASSLRGALGGYTF
CDR3 DNA: TGTGCCAGCAGTTTAAGGGGGGCCCTAGGTGGCTACACCTTC

V gene: TRBV10-2
clone size: .
J gene: TRBJ2-2
D gene: TRBD1
CDR3 protein: CASFGQGVNTGELFF
CDR3 DNA: TGCGCCAGCTTTGGGCAGGGGGTGAACACCGGGGAGCTGTTTTTT

V gene: TRBV4-2
clone size: .
J gene: TRBJ2-5
D gene: .
CDR3 protein: CASSLYRGHQETQYF
CDR3 DNA: TGTGCCAGCAGCCTCTACCGTGGTCACCAAGAGACCCAGTACTTC

V gene: TRBV12-3/TRBV12-4
clone size: once
J gene: TRBJ1-5
D gene: TRBD1
CDR3 protein: CASRPGQNQPQHF
CDR3 DNA: TGTGCCAGCAGGCCGGGACAGAATCAGCCCCAGCATTTT

V gene: TRBV11-2
clone size: .
J gene: TRBJ2-3
D gene: TRBD2
CDR3 protein: CASSLVGGRGTDTQYF
CDR3 DNA: TGTGCCAGCAGCTTAGTGGGCGGGAGGGGCACAGATACGCAGTATTTT

V gene: TRBV7-9
clone size: once
J gene: TRBJ1-2
D gene: .
CDR3 protein: CASSFMEEDGYTF
CDR3 DNA: TGTGCCAGCAGCTTCATGGAAGAGGATGGCTACACCTTC

V gene: TRBV6-4
clone size: .
J gene: TRBJ1-1
D gene: TRBD1
CDR3 protein: CASSDTDRGTEAFF
CDR3 DNA: TGTGCCAGCAGTGACACGGACAGGGGCACTGAAGCCTTCTTT

V gene: TRBV5-4
clone size: once
J gene: TRBJ2-1
D gene: TRBD2
CDR3 protein: CASSSLAGGRHSYNEQFF
CDR3 DNA: TGTGCCAGCAGCTCACTAGCGGGGGGGCGACACTCCTACAATGAGCAGTTCTTC

V gene: TRBV5-1
clone size: .
J gene: TRBJ2-7
D gene: .
CDR3 protein: CASSFLARAYEQYF
CDR3 DNA: TGCGCCAGCAGCTTTCTAGCGCGCGCTTACGAGCAGTACTTC

V gene: TRBV6-5
clone size: few
J gene: TRBJ1-1
D gene: .
CDR3 protein: CASSQQGREAFF
CDR3 DNA: TGTGCCAGCAGCCAACAGGGCCGTGAAGCTTTCTTT

V gene: TRBV7-2
clone size: .
J gene: TRBJ2-5
D gene: .
CDR3 protein: CASNKGGGQETQYF
CDR3 DNA: TGTGCCAGCAACAAGGGGGGGGGTCAAGAGACCCAGTACTTC

V gene: TRBV6-5
clone size: .
J gene: TRBJ2-7
D gene: TRBD1
CDR3 protein: CASSYSGQGQRQYF
CDR3 DNA: TGTGCCAGCAGTTACTCGGGACAGGGCCAAAGGCAGTACTTC

V gene: TRBV19
clone size: .
J gene: TRBJ2-5
D gene: TRBD1
CDR3 protein: CASSIFEGDRGGVTQYF
CDR3 DNA: TGTGCCAGTAGTATTTTCGAGGGGGACAGGGGCGGTGTGACCCAGTACTTC

V gene: TRBV19
clone size: .
J gene: TRBJ2-1
D gene: TRBD2
CDR3 protein: CASSHRLAGGPHNEQFF
CDR3 DNA: TGTGCCAGTAGTCATCGACTAGCGGGGGGGCCACACAATGAGCAGTTCTTC

V gene: TRBV24-1
clone size: .
J gene: TRBJ1-1
D gene: TRBD1
CDR3 protein: CATSVYTGQGKQPAFF
CDR3 DNA: TGTGCCACCAGTGTCTATACCGGACAGGGTAAGCAGCCCGCTTTCTTT

V gene: TRBV10-3
clone size: .
J gene: TRBJ2-4
D gene: TRBD1
CDR3 protein: CAIRDDRGDIQYF
CDR3 DNA: TGTGCCATCAGGGACGACAGGGGAGACATTCAGTACTTC

V gene: TRBV11-2
clone size: .
J gene: TRBJ1-3
D gene: .
CDR3 protein: CASSLSWGNTIYF
CDR3 DNA: TGTGCCAGCAGCCTTAGTTGGGGAAACACCATATATTTT

V gene: TRBV10-2
clone size: .
J gene: TRBJ1-5
D gene: .
CDR3 protein: CASSDRGSNQPQHF
CDR3 DNA: TGCGCCAGCAGTGACCGGGGAAGCAATCAGCCCCAGCATTTT

V gene: TRBV7-8
clone size: .
J gene: TRBJ1-5
D gene: TRBD1
CDR3 protein: CASSFDRGRAQPQHF
CDR3 DNA: TGTGCCAGCAGCTTCGACAGGGGTAGGGCTCAGCCCCAGCATTTT

V gene: TRBV7-2
clone size: once
J gene: TRBJ1-5
D gene: .
CDR3 protein: CASSPGEVPGNQPQHF
CDR3 DNA: TGTGCCAGCAGCCCCGGTGAAGTCCCGGGCAATCAGCCCCAGCATTTT

V gene: TRBV2
clone size: .
J gene: TRBJ2-1
D gene: TRBD1
CDR3 protein: CASSGTGVNEQFF
CDR3 DNA: TGTGCCAGCTCCGGGACAGGGGTAAATGAGCAGTTCTTC

V gene: TRBV4-2
clone size: .
J gene: TRBJ1-1
D gene: .
CDR3 protein: CASSQTRDTEAFF
CDR3 DNA: TGTGCCAGCAGCCAAACCAGGGACACTGAAGCTTTCTTT

V gene: TRBV10-2
clone size: .
J gene: TRBJ1-2
D gene: TRBD1
CDR3 protein: CASSGGTGRRGYTF
CDR3 DNA: TGCGCCAGCAGTGGGGGGACAGGACGACGTGGCTACACCTTC